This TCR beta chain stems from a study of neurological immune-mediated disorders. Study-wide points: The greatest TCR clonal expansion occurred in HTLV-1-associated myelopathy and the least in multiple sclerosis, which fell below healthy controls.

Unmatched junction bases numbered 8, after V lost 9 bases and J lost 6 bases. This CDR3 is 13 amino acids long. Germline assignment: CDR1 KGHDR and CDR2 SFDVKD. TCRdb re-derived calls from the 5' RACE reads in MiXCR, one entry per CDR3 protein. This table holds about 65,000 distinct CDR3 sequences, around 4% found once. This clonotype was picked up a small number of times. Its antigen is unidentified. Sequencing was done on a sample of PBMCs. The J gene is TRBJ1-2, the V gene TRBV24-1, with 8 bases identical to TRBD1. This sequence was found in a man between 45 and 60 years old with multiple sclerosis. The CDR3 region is CATRYGTGNGYTF. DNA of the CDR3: TGTGCCACCCGTTACGGGACAGGAAATGGCTACACCTTC.